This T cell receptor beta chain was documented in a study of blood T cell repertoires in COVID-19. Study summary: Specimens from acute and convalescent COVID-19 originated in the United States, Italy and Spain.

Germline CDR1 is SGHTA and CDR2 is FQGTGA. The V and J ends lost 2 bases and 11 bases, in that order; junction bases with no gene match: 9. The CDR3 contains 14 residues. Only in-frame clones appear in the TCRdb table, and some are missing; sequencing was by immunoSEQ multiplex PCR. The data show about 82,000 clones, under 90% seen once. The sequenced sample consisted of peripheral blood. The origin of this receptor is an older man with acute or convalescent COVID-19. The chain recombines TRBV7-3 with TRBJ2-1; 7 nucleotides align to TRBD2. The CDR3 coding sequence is TGTGCCAGCAGCTTAGGCGGGAGTCCCCTTAAGCAGTTCTTC. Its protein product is CASSLGGSPLKQFF.